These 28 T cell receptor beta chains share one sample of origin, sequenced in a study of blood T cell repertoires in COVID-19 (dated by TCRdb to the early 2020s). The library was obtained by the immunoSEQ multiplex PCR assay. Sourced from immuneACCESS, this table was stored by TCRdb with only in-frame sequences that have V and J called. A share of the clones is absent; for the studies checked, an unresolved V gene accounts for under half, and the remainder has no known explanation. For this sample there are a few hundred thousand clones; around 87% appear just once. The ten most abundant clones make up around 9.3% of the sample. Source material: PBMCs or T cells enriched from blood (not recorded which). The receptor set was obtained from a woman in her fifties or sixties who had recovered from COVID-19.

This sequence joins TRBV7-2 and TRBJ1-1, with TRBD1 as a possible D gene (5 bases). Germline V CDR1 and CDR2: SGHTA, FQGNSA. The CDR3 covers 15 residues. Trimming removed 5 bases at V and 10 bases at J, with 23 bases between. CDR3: CASSPGGDRLSGAFF. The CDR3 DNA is TGTGCCAGCAGCCCTGGCGGGGACCGCTTGTCTGGAGCTTTCTTT.

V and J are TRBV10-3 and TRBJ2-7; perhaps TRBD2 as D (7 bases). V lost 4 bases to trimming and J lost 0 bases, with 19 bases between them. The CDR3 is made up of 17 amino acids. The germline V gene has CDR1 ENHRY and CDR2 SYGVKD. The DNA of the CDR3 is TGTGCCATCAGTGTCCGGGAGGCACAGGGCTTCTCCTACGAGCAGTACTTC. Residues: CAISVREAQGFSYEQYF.

In DNA form, the CDR3 reads TGTGCCAGCTCACCTGGGGGGACAGGGATTGGCAATCAGCCCCAGCATTTT. Protein product: CASSPGGTGIGNQPQHF. The chain is built from TRBV18 and TRBJ1-5, with 9 positions matching TRBD1. V was clipped by 3 bases and J by 2 bases; unmatched bases: 8. CDR1 is KGHSH and CDR2 is LQKENI in the germline V gene. There are 17 residues in the CDR3.

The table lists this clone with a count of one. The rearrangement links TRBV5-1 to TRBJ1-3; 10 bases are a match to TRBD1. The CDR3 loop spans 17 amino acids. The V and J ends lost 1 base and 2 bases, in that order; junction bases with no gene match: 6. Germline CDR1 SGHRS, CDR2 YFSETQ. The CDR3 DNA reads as TGCGCCAGCAGCTTGTCCTGGACAGGGGGGACTGGAAACACCATATATTTT. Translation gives CASSLSWTGGTGNTIYF. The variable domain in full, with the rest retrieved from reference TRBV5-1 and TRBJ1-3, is KAGVTQTPRYLIKTRGQQVTLSCSPISGHRSVSWYQQTPGQGLQFLFEYFSETQRNKGNFPGRFSGRQFSNSRSEMNVSTLELGDSALYLCASSLSWTGGTGNTIYFGEGSWLTVV.

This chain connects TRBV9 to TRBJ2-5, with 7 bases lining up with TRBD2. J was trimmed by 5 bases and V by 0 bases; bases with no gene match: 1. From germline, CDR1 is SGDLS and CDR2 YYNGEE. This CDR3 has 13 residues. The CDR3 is CASSVGGGETQYF. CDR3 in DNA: TGTGCCAGCAGCGTAGGGGGAGGGGAGACCCAGTACTTC. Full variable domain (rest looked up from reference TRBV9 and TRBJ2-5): DSGVTQTPKHLITATGQRVTLRCSPRSGDLSVYWYQQSLDQGLQFLIQYYNGEERAKGNILERFSAQQFPDLHSELNLSSLELGDSALYFCASSVGGGETQYFGPGTRLLVL.

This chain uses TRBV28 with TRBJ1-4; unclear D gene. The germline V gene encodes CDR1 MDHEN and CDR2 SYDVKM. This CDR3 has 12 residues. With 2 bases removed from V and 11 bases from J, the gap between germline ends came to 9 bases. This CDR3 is CASSLGWEKLFF. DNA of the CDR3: TGTGCCAGCAGTTTAGGGTGGGAGAAACTGTTTTTT.

As DNA, the CDR3 is TGTGCCAGCAGCCCGTCGGTCCTGTTCATTCAGCCCCAGCATTTT. It yields the protein CASSPSVLFIQPQHF. The rearrangement uses TRBV7-8 and TRBJ1-5; D call uncertain. The CDR3 sequence is 15 residues long. Trimming took off 5 bases at V and 6 bases at J, with 17 bases between the two ends. Per germline, CDR1 SGHVS and CDR2 FQNEAQ.

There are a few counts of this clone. CDR3 residues: CASIRSEVEEKLFF. In DNA form, the CDR3 reads TGTGCCAGCATTCGATCCGAGGTGGAGGAAAAACTGTTTTTT. V and J are TRBV2 and TRBJ1-4, with D unclear. Germline CDR1 reads SNHLY; CDR2 reads FYNNEI. Trimming left V 7 bases short and J 8 bases short, with 17 bases between. The CDR3 has 14 residues.

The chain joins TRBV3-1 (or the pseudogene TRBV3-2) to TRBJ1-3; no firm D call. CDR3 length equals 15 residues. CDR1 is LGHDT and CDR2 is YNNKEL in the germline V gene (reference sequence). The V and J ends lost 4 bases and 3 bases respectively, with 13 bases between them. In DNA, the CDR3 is TGTGCCAGCAGCCCGGGCCCGGGGTTTGGAAACACCATATATTTT. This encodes CASSPGPGFGNTIYF.

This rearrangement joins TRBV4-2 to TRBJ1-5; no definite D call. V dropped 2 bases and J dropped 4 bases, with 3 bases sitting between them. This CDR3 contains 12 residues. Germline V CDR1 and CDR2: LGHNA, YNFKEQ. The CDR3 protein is CASSQLNQPQHF. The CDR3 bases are TGTGCCAGCAGCCAACTGAATCAGCCCCAGCATTTT.

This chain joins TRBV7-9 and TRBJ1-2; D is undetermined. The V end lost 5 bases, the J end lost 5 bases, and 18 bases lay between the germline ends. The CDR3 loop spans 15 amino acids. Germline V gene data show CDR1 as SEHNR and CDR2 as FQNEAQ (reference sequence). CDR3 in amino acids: CASSLLFSFEYGYTF. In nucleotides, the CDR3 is TGTGCCAGCAGCCTTCTATTCTCGTTCGAATATGGCTACACCTTC. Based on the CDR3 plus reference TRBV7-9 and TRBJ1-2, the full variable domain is DTGVSQNPRHKITKRGQNVTFRCDPISEHNRLYWYRQTLGQGPEFLTYFQNEAQLEKSRLLSDRFSAERPKGSFSTLEIQRTEQGDSAMYLCASSLLFSFEYGYTFGSGTRLTVV.

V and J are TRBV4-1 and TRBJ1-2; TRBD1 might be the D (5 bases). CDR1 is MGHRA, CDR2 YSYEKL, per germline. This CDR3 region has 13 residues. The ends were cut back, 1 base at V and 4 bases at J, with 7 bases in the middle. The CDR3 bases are TGCGCCAGCAGCCAAGTTGACAGCTATGGCTACACCTTC. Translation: CASSQVDSYGYTF.

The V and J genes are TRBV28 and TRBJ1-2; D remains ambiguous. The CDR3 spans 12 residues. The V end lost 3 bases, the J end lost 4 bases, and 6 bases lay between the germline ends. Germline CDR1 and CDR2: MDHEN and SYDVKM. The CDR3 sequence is CASSFRSYGYTF. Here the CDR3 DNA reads TGTGCCAGCAGTTTCCGGAGCTATGGCTACACCTTC.

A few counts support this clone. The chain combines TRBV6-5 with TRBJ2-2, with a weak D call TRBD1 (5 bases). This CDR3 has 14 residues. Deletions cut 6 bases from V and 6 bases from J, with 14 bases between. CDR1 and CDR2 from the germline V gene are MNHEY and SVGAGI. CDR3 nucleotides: TGTGCCAGCAGCCAGGACACTCGTTCCGGGGAGCTGTTTTTT. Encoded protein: CASSQDTRSGELFF.

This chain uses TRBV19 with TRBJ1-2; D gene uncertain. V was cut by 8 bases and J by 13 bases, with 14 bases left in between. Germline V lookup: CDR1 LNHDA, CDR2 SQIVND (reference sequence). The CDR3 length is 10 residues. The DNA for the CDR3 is TGTGCCAGTGGGCGCAGCGGAGGCACCTTC. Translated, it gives CASGRSGGTF.

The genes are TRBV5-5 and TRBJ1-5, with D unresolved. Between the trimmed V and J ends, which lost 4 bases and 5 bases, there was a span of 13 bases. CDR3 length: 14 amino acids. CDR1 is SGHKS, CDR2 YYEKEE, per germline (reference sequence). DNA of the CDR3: TGTGCCAGCAGCCCGCGTGCGGGAGATCAGCCCCAGCATTTT. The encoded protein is CASSPRAGDQPQHF.

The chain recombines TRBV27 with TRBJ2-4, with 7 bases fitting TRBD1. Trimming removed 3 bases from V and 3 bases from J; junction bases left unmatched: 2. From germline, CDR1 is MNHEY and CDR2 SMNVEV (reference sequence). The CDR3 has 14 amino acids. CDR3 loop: CASSFWDSKNIQYF. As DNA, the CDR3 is TGTGCCAGCAGTTTTTGGGACAGCAAAAACATTCAGTACTTC.

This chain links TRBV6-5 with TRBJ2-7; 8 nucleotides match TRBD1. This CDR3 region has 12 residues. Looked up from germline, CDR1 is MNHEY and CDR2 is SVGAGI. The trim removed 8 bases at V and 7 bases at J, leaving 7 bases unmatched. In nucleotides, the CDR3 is TGTGCCAGCGGAACAGGGGGGTGGGAGCAGTACTTC. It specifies CASGTGGWEQYF.

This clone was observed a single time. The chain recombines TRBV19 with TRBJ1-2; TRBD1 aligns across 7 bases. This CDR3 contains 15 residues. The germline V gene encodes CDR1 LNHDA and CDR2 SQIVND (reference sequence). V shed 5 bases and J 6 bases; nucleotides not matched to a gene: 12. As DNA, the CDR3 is TGTGCCAGTAGTGCACGGGACAGAGATAAGGATGGCTACACCTTC. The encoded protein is CASSARDRDKDGYTF.

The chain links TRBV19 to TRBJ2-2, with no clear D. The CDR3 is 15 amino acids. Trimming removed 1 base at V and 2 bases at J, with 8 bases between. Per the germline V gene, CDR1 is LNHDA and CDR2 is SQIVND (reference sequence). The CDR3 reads CASSIGGVNTGELFF. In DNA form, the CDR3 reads TGTGCCAGTAGTATAGGAGGAGTCAACACCGGGGAGCTGTTTTTT.

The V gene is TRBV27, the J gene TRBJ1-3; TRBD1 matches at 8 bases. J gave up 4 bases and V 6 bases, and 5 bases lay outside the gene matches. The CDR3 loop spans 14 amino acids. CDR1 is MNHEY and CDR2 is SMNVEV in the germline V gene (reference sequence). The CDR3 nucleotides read TGTGCCAGCAGCCGACAGGGGTTCGGAAACACCATATATTTT. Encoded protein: CASSRQGFGNTIYF.

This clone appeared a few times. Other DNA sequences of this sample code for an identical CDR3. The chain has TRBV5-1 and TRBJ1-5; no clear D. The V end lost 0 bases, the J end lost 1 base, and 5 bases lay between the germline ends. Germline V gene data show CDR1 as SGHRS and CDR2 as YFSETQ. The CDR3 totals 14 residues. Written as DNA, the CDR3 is TGCGCCAGCAGCTTGGGAGGAAGCAATCAGCCCCAGCATTTT. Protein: CASSLGGSNQPQHF. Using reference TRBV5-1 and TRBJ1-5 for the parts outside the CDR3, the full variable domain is KAGVTQTPRYLIKTRGQQVTLSCSPISGHRSVSWYQQTPGQGLQFLFEYFSETQRNKGNFPGRFSGRQFSNSRSEMNVSTLELGDSALYLCASSLGGSNQPQHFGDGTRLSIL.

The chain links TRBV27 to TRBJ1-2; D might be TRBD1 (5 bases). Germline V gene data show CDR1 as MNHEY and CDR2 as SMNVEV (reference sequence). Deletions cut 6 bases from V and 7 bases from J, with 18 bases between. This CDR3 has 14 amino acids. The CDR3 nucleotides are TGTGCCAGCAGCCTTGGCGAGAGGGGAGGTGGCTACACCTTC. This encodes CASSLGERGGGYTF.

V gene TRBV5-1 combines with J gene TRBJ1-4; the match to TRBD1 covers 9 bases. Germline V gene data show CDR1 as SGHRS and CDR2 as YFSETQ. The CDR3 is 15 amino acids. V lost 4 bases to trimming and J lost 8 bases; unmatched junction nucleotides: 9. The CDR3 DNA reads TGCGCCAGCAGCCAAACAGGGGGCGCTGAAGAAAAACTGTTTTTT. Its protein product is CASSQTGGAEEKLFF.

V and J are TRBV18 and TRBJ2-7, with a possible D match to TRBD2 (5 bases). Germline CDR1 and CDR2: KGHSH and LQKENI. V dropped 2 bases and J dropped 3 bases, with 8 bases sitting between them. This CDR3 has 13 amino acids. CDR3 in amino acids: CASSPGLNYEQYF. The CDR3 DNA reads TGTGCCAGCTCACCAGGACTCAACTACGAGCAGTACTTC. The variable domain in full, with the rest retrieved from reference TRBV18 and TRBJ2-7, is NAGVMQNPRHLVRRRGQEARLRCSPMKGHSHVYWYRQLPEEGLKFMVYLQKENIIDESGMPKERFSAEFPKEGPSILRIQQVVRGDSAAYFCASSPGLNYEQYFGPGTRLTVT.

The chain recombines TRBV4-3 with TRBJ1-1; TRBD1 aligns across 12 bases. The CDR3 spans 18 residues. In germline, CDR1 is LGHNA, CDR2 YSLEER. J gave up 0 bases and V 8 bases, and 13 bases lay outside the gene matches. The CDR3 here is CASPHVVGTGGMNTEAFF. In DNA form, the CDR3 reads TGCGCCAGCCCTCACGTCGTCGGGACAGGGGGCATGAACACTGAAGCTTTCTTT.

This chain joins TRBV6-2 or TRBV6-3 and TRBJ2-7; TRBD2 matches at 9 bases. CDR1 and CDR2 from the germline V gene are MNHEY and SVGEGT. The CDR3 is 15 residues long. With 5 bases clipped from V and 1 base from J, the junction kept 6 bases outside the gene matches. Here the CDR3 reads CASSRTSDSSYEQYF. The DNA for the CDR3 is TGTGCCAGCAGTAGGACTAGCGATTCGTCCTACGAGCAGTACTTC.

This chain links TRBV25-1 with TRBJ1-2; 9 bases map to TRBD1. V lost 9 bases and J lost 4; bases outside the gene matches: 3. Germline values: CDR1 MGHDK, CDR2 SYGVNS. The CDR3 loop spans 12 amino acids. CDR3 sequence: CARDRGSYGYTF. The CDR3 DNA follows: TGTGCCAGGGACAGGGGTAGCTATGGCTACACCTTC.